This TCR beta chain was observed in a study of blood T cells in healthy people across ages. PCR was performed a second time for about 7 to 11 cycles using a sample-barcoded 5' primer and a J-beta primer mix. TCRdb independently ran MiXCR on the 5' RACE reads; one entry per CDR3 protein. The table shows 1.2 million to 1.5 million distinct CDR3 sequences, with about 40% occurring only once. The CDR3 length is 16 residues. Trimming cost V 3 bases and J 2 bases, with 16 bases left between them. Germline V gene lookup returns CDR1 MGHRA and CDR2 YSYEKL. This clonotype was sampled from a woman in her late teens or twenties in good health. V and J are TRBV4-1 and TRBJ1-1; perhaps TRBD1 as D (6 bases). The sample taken for sequencing was blood. The CDR3 loop reads CASSHPPDSLNTEAFF. The CDR3 nucleotides are TGCGCCAGCAGCCATCCTCCGGACAGTCTTAACACTGAAGCTTTCTTT.